The 30 T cell receptor beta chains reported below all come from one sample, sequenced in a study of molecular identifiers for immune sequencing clone quantification. TCRdb re-derived calls from the PCR reads in MiXCR, one entry per CDR3 protein. The table lists 90,000 or so distinct CDR3 sequences, 21% of them singletons, with roughly 1% in the top ten. The sequencing sample was made of naive CD8+ T cells from blood, with Jurkat cell RNA spiked in. Subset given: FACS-sorted CD8+CD4-CCR7+CD45RA+ naive T cells. The receptors stem from a human donor in good health. Some libraries in this study had Jurkat cell RNA spiked in.

This chain joins TRBV6-1 and TRBJ2-3, with D tentatively TRBD1 (5 bases). The J call may be incorrect, as the DNA end agrees better with TRBJ1-5. CDR1 is MNHNS and CDR2 is SASEGT in the germline V gene. The CDR3 runs 10 residues. The CDR3 protein is CASTGDTQHF. CDR3 nucleotide sequence: TGTGCCAGCACGGGGGATACGCAGCATTTT.

This chain connects TRBV6-2 or TRBV6-3 to TRBJ2-3; 10 bases agree with TRBD1. This CDR3 region has 16 residues. Germline V gives CDR1 MNHEY, CDR2 SVGEGT. DNA for the CDR3: TGTACCCGTTGGACAGGGGGGTATTCCAGCACAGATACGCAGTATTTT. Protein sequence: CTRWTGGYSSTDTQYF.

This clonotype has a count of ten or more. The V call is TRBV30, the J call TRBJ2-1; D is tentatively TRBD1 or TRBD2 (6 bases each). Per germline, CDR1 GTSNPN and CDR2 SVGIG (reference sequence). V dropped 5 bases and J dropped 0 bases, with 11 bases sitting between them. This CDR3 comprises 14 residues. The CDR3 is CAWRRGSSYNEQFF. In nucleotides, the CDR3 is TGTGCCTGGCGGAGGGGGAGCTCCTACAATGAGCAGTTCTTC.

To note about this clonotype: This sequence may be a read error, since a much larger clone differs from it by one base. The rearrangement uses TRBV12-3 or TRBV12-4 and TRBJ2-6, with 13 nucleotides matching TRBD2. The CDR3 runs to 18 residues. The CDR3 is CAGSPGLAGIAGANVLTF. CDR3 nucleotide sequence: TGTGCCGGCAGCCCGGGACTAGCGGGAATTGCTGGGGCCAACGTCCTGACTTTC.

This clonotype turned up a few times. The J gene is TRBJ2-2, the V gene TRBV7-6; D may be TRBD2 (6 bases). Germline CDR1 is SGHVS and CDR2 is FNYEAQ. This CDR3 is built from 16 residues. Trimming stripped 1 base from V and 2 bases from J, with 11 bases between. DNA of the CDR3: TGTGCCAGCAGCTTAGAGGCGGGGACTAACACCGGGGAGCTGTTTTTT. As protein: CASSLEAGTNTGELFF.

On this clonotype itself: A much bigger clone sits one base away, suggesting this may be a read error. The rearrangement links TRBV9 to TRBJ2-7; tentative D call: TRBD1 (6 bases). With 8 bases removed from V and 7 bases from J, the gap between germline ends came to 28 bases. The CDR3 loop spans 16 amino acids. In germline, CDR1 is SGDLS, CDR2 YYNGEE. In DNA, the CDR3 is TGTGCCAGTTCCCTATTCGAGGCAGGGGCCCCGGGGGAGCAGTACTTC. Translating gives CASSLFEAGAPGEQYF.

The rearrangement links TRBV2 to TRBJ1-5; no clear D. Trimming pared 5 bases from V and 6 bases from J, leaving 20 bases between. The CDR3 has 16 amino acids. The V gene's germline CDR1 is SNHLY and CDR2 FYNNEI. The CDR3 reads CASSPYGRPGGQPQHF. As DNA, the CDR3 is TGTGCCAGCAGTCCATATGGAAGACCGGGAGGTCAGCCCCAGCATTTT.

This clonotype was detected a few times. The chain employs TRBV20-1 and TRBJ2-1; no clear D. The germline V gene encodes CDR1 DFQATT and CDR2 SNEGSKA (reference sequence). The CDR3 length is 14 residues. Trimming removed 1 base at V and 0 bases at J, with 7 bases between. The CDR3 spells CSARGRLSYNEQFF. CDR3 coding DNA: TGCAGTGCTAGAGGCAGACTCTCCTACAATGAGCAGTTCTTC.

This clonotype came up many times. V and J are TRBV3-1 and TRBJ2-3; 8 positions match TRBD2. Germline V lookup: CDR1 LGHDT, CDR2 YNNKEL (reference sequence). The length of the CDR3 is 18 residues. J was trimmed by 2 bases and V by 0 bases; bases with no gene match: 10. The CDR3 sequence is CASSQEAGGGTVTDTQYF. CDR3 sequence (DNA): TGTGCCAGCAGCCAAGAAGCGGGCGGGGGGACCGTCACAGATACGCAGTATTTT.

This clonotype was counted many times. CDR3 DNA sequence: TGTGCCACCAGCAGTGGCAGGGGAAGAGGAAACACCATATATTTT. Its protein is CATSSGRGRGNTIYF. This chain joins TRBV15 and TRBJ1-3; D perhaps matches TRBD1 (6 bases). CDR3 length equals 15 residues. The V end lost 3 bases, the J end lost 4 bases, and 13 bases lay between the germline ends. Germline V gene sequence: CDR1 LNHNV, CDR2 YYDKDF (reference sequence).

This clonotype appeared many times. The chain links TRBV6-6 to TRBJ1-1; D is undetermined. The CDR3 spans 16 residues. The germline V gene has CDR1 MNHNY and CDR2 SVGAGI (reference sequence). Trimming stripped 0 bases from V and 0 bases from J, with 11 bases between. CDR3 loop: CASSYSREIMNTEAFF. The CDR3 DNA sequence: TGTGCCAGCAGTTACTCCCGGGAGATCATGAACACTGAAGCTTTCTTT.

This clonotype was found many times. This chain links TRBV6-2 or TRBV6-3 with TRBJ2-5, with 7 bases identical to TRBD2. The CDR3 extends over 14 amino acids. V trimming: 9 bases; J trimming: 4 bases; junction bases outside the gene matches: 11. Germline V gene lookup returns CDR1 MNHEY and CDR2 SVGEGT. The CDR3 coding sequence is TGTGCCAGTGACCGCGGCGGGAGTGTAGAGACCCAGTACTTC. It yields the protein CASDRGGSVETQYF.

This clonotype occurred many times. The chain uses TRBV30 and TRBJ2-3; 8 bases align to TRBD1. The V and J ends lost 5 bases and 0 bases, in that order; junction bases with no gene match: 4. Germline loops: CDR1 GTSNPN, CDR2 SVGIG (reference sequence). This CDR3 comprises 14 residues. DNA for the CDR3: TGTGCCTGGGAGACAGGGGTTAGCACAGATACGCAGTATTTT. This codes for CAWETGVSTDTQYF.

As to this clonotype: This may be a read error, as it is one base from a much larger clone. In this CDR3 the conserved last residue, phenylalanine or tryptophan, is missing, so a read error is likely. The chain links TRBV7-9 to TRBJ1-5, with D maybe TRBD1 (5 bases). Trimming took off 5 bases at V and 2 bases at J, with 16 bases between the two ends. The germline CDR1 and CDR2 sequences are SEHNR and FQNEAQ (reference sequence). CDR3 size: 16 residues. CDR3 sequence: CASSLGAARGNQPQHL. The DNA of the CDR3 is TGTGCCAGCAGCCTAGGGGCGGCTAGGGGCAATCAGCCCCAGCATCTT.

The chain recombines TRBV9 with TRBJ2-1; no clear D gene. V lost 1 base, J lost 7 bases, and 3 bases lay in between. Germline CDR1 and CDR2: SGDLS and YYNGEE. The CDR3 runs to 11 residues. As DNA, the CDR3 is TGTGCCAGCAGCGTAAGTAATGAGCAGTTCTTC. Protein product: CASSVSNEQFF. The variable domain in full, with the rest retrieved from reference TRBV9 and TRBJ2-1, is DSGVTQTPKHLITATGQRVTLRCSPRSGDLSVYWYQQSLDQGLQFLIQYYNGEERAKGNILERFSAQQFPDLHSELNLSSLELGDSALYFCASSVSNEQFFGPGTRLTVL.

This clonotype was observed many times. The V gene is TRBV6-5, the J gene TRBJ2-7; 9 nucleotides agree with TRBD2. The length of the CDR3 is 16 residues. Germline V gene sequence: CDR1 MNHEY, CDR2 SVGAGI. V lost 0 bases to trimming and J lost 0 bases; unmatched junction nucleotides: 3. Here the CDR3 reads CASSYSGGRGSYEQYF. Here the CDR3 DNA reads TGTGCCAGCAGTTACTCCGGCGGGAGGGGCTCCTACGAGCAGTACTTC.

This clonotype was seen repeatedly, ten times or more. The V and J genes are TRBV30 and TRBJ2-7; D may be TRBD1 or TRBD2 (5 bases each). Between the trimmed V and J ends, which lost 1 base and 4 bases, there was a span of 14 bases. This CDR3 region has 14 residues. Germline lookup yields CDR1 GTSNPN and CDR2 SVGIG (reference sequence). The CDR3 DNA reads as TGTGCCTGGAGTGCGACGGACACGGGGTACGAGCAGTACTTC. Protein sequence: CAWSATDTGYEQYF.

The chain uses TRBV11-2 and TRBJ2-3; the D is unclear. This CDR3 is 13 amino acids long. In germline, CDR1 is SGHAT, CDR2 FQNNGV. V lost 3 bases to trimming and J lost 6 bases, with 10 bases between them. Here the CDR3 DNA reads TGTGCCAGCAGCTTTGAAGTGCGGGATACGCAGTATTTT. Encoded protein: CASSFEVRDTQYF.

A few counts support this clonotype. The chain has TRBV5-5 and TRBJ1-1; 11 nucleotides agree with TRBD1. The V gene's germline CDR1 is SGHKS and CDR2 YYEKEE (reference sequence). V trimming: 4 bases; J trimming: 5 bases; junction bases outside the gene matches: 10. CDR3 length equals 16 residues. CDR3 DNA sequence: TGTGCCAGCAGCCAAACGGACAGGGGGCTTGAGACTGAAGCTTTCTTT. As protein: CASSQTDRGLETEAFF.

This clonotype was recorded many times. The chain has TRBV2 and TRBJ2-3; 7 bases fit TRBD2. This CDR3 has 17 amino acids. Losses at the gene ends were 9 bases for V and 0 bases for J; bases not matched to a gene: 15. Germline assignment: CDR1 SNHLY and CDR2 FYNNEI. The DNA of the CDR3 is TGTGCCAGGGGTGAGGCGGCTAGCGGCCTTAGCACAGATACGCAGTATTTT. It yields the protein CARGEAASGLSTDTQYF. The full variable domain, its missing parts supplied by reference TRBV2 and TRBJ2-3, is EPEVTQTPSHQVTQMGQEVILRCVPISNHLYFYWYRQILGQKVEFLVSFYNNEISEKSEIFDDQFSVERPDGSNFTLKIRSTKLEDSAMYFCARGEAASGLSTDTQYFGPGTRLTVL.

With respect to this clonotype: A read error may explain this, as a much larger clone is one base away. The chain combines TRBV29-1 with TRBJ1-1, with unresolved D. The CDR3 extends over 11 amino acids. CDR1 is SQVTM, CDR2 ANQGSEA, per germline. Trimming took 5 bases from V and 4 from J, leaving 8 bases between them. For the CDR3, the DNA is TGCAGCGTTTCCTTGAGCACTGAAGCTTTCTTT. This sequence encodes CSVSLSTEAFF.

This clonotype has more than one count but fewer than ten. V and J are TRBV5-1 and TRBJ2-2; the D gene could be TRBD1 or TRBD2 (6 bases each). Trimming removed 3 bases at V and 1 base at J, with 16 bases between. There are 17 residues in the CDR3. CDR1 and CDR2 from the germline V gene are SGHRS and YFSETQ. The CDR3 DNA reads as TGCGCCAGCAGCTCTGCCGGGGGCCCAGAGAACACCGGGGAGCTGTTTTTT. Encoded protein: CASSSAGGPENTGELFF.

This clonotype was counted many times. The genes are TRBV10-3 and TRBJ1-5; the D is unclear. The CDR3 is 14 residues long. Per germline, CDR1 ENHRY and CDR2 SYGVKD. V dropped 0 bases and J dropped 2 bases, with 5 bases sitting between them. The CDR3 loop reads CAISESLGNQPQHF. The CDR3 DNA reads TGTGCCATCAGTGAGTCGCTAGGCAATCAGCCCCAGCATTTT.

This clonotype was counted at least ten times. The J gene is TRBJ1-1, the V gene TRBV19, with a weak D call TRBD1 (5 bases). The CDR3 is made up of 13 amino acids. The V and J ends lost 2 bases and 1 base respectively, with 5 bases between them. Germline V lookup: CDR1 LNHDA, CDR2 SQIVND (reference sequence). This CDR3 is CASSIQGNTEAFF. CDR3 coding DNA: TGTGCCAGTAGTATACAGGGGAACACTGAAGCTTTCTTT.

Of note for this clonotype: This sequence may be a read error, since a much larger clone differs from it by one base. The chain uses TRBV5-6 and TRBJ2-2; D ambiguous. Per germline, CDR1 SGHDT and CDR2 YYEEEE. The CDR3 extends over 13 amino acids. CDR3 in amino acids: CTSSPENTGELFF. The CDR3 DNA follows: TGTACCAGCAGCCCCGAGAACACCGGGGAGCTGTTTTTT.

There are many counts of this clonotype. The CDR3 DNA reads TGTGCCAGCAGTACCGGGTTTCGGCATGAAAAACTGTTTTTT. It yields the protein CASSTGFRHEKLFF. J is TRBJ1-4 and V is TRBV6-2 or TRBV6-3, with unresolved D. The V end was cut by 5 bases, the J end by 6 bases, with 13 bases between. The germline CDR1 and CDR2 sequences are MNHEY and SVGEGT. The CDR3 length is 14 residues.

This clonotype was seen more than once but under ten times. The rearrangement joins TRBV6-1 to TRBJ2-4; 8 bases match TRBD1. With 6 bases clipped from V and 1 base from J, the junction kept 11 bases outside the gene matches. Germline values: CDR1 MNHNS, CDR2 SASEGT. There are 17 residues in the CDR3. The CDR3 region is CASSPLTTGVAKNIQYF. In nucleotides, the CDR3 is TGTGCCAGCAGCCCGTTGACGACAGGGGTGGCCAAAAACATTCAGTACTTC.

The genes are TRBV20-1 and TRBJ2-1; TRBD1 is a possible D gene (6 bases). This CDR3 comprises 16 residues. The V gene lost 3 bases and the J gene lost 6 bases, with 21 bases spanning the gap. In germline, CDR1 is DFQATT, CDR2 SNEGSKA (reference sequence). The CDR3: CSARDPQGQAINEQFF. CDR3 coding DNA: TGCAGTGCTAGGGACCCTCAGGGGCAGGCGATCAATGAGCAGTTCTTC.

This clonotype was counted many times. This CDR3 is CASSLVTPRYNEQFF. CDR3 DNA sequence: TGTGCCAGCAGCTTAGTTACCCCCCGCTACAATGAGCAGTTCTTC. The chain joins TRBV7-2 to TRBJ2-1; D remains ambiguous. The V end lost 1 base, the J end lost 3 bases, and 10 bases lay between the germline ends. The CDR3 runs 15 residues. CDR1 and CDR2 from the germline V gene are SGHTA and FQGNSA.

The J gene is TRBJ2-1, the V gene TRBV5-1; tentative D call: TRBD2 (7 bases). Trimming left V 5 bases short and J 8 bases short, with 8 bases between. Germline assignment: CDR1 SGHRS and CDR2 YFSETQ. The CDR3 has 11 residues. The CDR3 protein is CASRGGHEQFF. The DNA of the CDR3 is TGCGCCAGCAGGGGGGGGCATGAGCAGTTCTTC.